Listed here is a single T cell receptor (beta chain). Its antigen is as yet unknown. These data belong to a study of OX40 agonist ivuxolimab in advanced cancers. For the study at large: Two cutaneous melanoma patients and one hepatocellular carcinoma patient, three in all, had partial responses.

CDR1 and CDR2 from the germline V gene are SGHVS and FQNEAQ. V was shortened by 5 bases and J by 3 bases, with 14 bases between the two germline ends. CDR3 length: 14 residues. The study's findings and limits: At 0.1 to 3.0 mg/kg and by week 6, CD4+ and CD8+ T cells in the blood had expanded clonally.

Method: immunoSEQ multiplex PCR; TCRdb's copy keeps in-frame clones and lacks some. Of about 64,000 clones in the sample, roughly 85% were seen once. With autoimmune disease history or systemic immunosuppression, patients were excluded. The investigators sampled blood at baseline, at cycle 4 day 1, and at cycle 7 day 1. The chain is built from TRBV7-8 and TRBJ2-7, with D uncertain. The origin of this receptor is an adult with an advanced solid tumor such as melanoma, head and neck, liver or kidney cancer. The sequencing here drew on CD4+ or CD8+ T cells sorted from blood, taken in a trial of the OX40 agonist ivuxolimab. The CDR3 coding sequence is TGTGCCAGCAGCGGGCCGGGCCGCTTCTACGAGCAGTACTTC. Translation gives CASSGPGRFYEQYF.